This T cell receptor beta chain was sequenced for a study of blood T cells in healthy people across ages. Study-level information: Per every two T cells, about one barcoded beta molecule was captured by template switching.

A second PCR of 7 to 11 cycles used a sample-barcoded 5' primer and a J-beta primer mix. A single record per CDR3 protein comes from TCRdb applying MiXCR to the 5' RACE reads. The sample shows 550,000 to 800,000 distinct CDR3 sequences, roughly 21% of them seen only once. In its sample, this clonotype was seen a few times. Germline V gene lookup returns CDR1 LGHNT and CDR2 FRNRAP. With 7 bases removed from V and 2 bases from J, the gap between germline ends came to 5 bases. CDR3 length equals 11 residues. This sequence originates from a man in his 70s in good health. Sequences were obtained from blood. The gene calls are TRBV12-5 and TRBJ1-1; D is undetermined. The chain's CDR3 is CASAFNTEAFF. CDR3 DNA: TGTGCTAGTGCTTTTAACACTGAAGCTTTCTTT.